This TCR beta chain was observed in a study of blood T cell repertoires in COVID-19. Study overall: COVID-19 samples collected from the United States, Italy and Spain covered acute and convalescent phases.

Some clones are missing from TCRdb's copy, which holds only in-frame ones; the method was immunoSEQ multiplex PCR. The sample yields just over 150,000 clones, approximately 87% seen once. The CDR3 is 16 residues long. J was trimmed by 0 bases and V by 2 bases; bases with no gene match: 4. Per the germline V gene, CDR1 is SGDLS and CDR2 is YYNGEE. Participants were aged about 18 to 100 years from more than 20 US areas. The origin of this receptor is a woman between 50 and 59 years old who had recovered from COVID-19. The J gene is TRBJ1-5, the V gene TRBV9, with TRBD1 matching over 8 bases. Sequenced: PBMCs or T cells enriched from blood (not recorded which). CDR3 residues: CASSVGQGDSNQPQHF. The CDR3, as DNA: TGTGCCAGCAGCGTTGGACAGGGAGATAGCAATCAGCCCCAGCATTTT.